This T cell receptor (beta chain) was captured in a study of blood T cell repertoires in COVID-19. The method was immunoSEQ multiplex PCR; TCRdb's version includes in-frame clones alone and lacks a portion of them. The profile shows about 160,000 clones, 81% of them singletons. This clone was picked up one time. The source is a woman aged 40 to 50 with acute COVID-19. Sequencing input: PBMCs or T cells enriched from blood (not recorded which).

The CDR3 loop reads CASSQGGGQVEQFF. Here the CDR3 DNA reads TGCGCCAGCAGCCAAGGGGGGGGTCAGGTCGAGCAGTTCTTC. The chain links TRBV4-1 to TRBJ2-1, with 7 bases aligning to TRBD2. The germline CDR1 and CDR2 sequences are MGHRA and YSYEKL. V shed 1 base and J 10 bases; nucleotides not matched to a gene: 7. The CDR3 is 14 residues long.